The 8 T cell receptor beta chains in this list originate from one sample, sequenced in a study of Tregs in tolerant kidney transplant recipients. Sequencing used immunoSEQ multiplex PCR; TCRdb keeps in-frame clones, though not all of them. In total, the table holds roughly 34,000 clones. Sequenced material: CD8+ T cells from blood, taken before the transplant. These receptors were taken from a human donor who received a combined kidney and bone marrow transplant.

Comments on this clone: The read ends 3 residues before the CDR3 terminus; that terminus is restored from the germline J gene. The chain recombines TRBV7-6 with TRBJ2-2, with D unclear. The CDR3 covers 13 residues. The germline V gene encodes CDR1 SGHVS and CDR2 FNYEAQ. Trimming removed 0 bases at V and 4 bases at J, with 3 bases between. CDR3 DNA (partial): TGTGCCAGCAGCTTAGCAGGCACCGGGGAG. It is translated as CASSLAGTGE. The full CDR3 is CASSLAGTGELFF.

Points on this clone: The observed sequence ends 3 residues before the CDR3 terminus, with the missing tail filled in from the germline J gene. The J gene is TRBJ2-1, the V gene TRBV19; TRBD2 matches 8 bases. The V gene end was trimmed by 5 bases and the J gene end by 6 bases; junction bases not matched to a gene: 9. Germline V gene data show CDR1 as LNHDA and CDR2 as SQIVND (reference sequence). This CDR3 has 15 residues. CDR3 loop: CASSRAGEMGNEQFF. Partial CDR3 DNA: TGTGCCAGTAGTCGAGCGGGAGAGATGGGCAATGAG.

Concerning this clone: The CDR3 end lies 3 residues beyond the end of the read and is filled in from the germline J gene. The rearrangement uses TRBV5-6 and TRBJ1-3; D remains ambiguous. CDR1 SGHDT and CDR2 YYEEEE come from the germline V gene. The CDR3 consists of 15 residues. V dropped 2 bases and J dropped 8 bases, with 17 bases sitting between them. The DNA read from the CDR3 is TGTGCCAGCAGCTTCCCGGACTTTGGCAGAGACACC. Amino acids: CASSFPDFGRDT. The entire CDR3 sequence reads CASSFPDFGRDTIYF.

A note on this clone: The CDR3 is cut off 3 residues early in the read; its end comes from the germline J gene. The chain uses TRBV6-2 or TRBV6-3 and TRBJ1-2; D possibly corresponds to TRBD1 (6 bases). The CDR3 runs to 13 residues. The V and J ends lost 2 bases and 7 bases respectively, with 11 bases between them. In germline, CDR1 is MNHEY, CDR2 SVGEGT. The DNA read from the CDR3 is TGTGCCAGCAGTTACGGGCAGGGGTTTGGC. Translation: CASSYGQGFG. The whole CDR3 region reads CASSYGQGFGYTF.

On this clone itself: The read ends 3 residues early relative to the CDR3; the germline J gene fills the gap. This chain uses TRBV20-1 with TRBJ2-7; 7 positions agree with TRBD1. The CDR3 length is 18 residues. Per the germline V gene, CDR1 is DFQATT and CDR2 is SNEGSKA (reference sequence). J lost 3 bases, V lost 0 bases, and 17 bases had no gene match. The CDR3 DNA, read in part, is TGCAGTGCTAGAGATCAACGACAGGGAAGGGAAAAATTCTACGAG. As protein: CSARDQRQGREKFYE. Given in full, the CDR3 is CSARDQRQGREKFYEQYF.

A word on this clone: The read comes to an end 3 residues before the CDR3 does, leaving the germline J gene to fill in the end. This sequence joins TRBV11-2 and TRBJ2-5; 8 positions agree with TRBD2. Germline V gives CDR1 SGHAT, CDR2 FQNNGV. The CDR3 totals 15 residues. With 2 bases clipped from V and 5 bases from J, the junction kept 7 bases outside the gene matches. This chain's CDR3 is CASSLWVGGAETQYF. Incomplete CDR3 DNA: TGTGCCAGCAGCTTATGGGTCGGGGGGGCTGAGACC.

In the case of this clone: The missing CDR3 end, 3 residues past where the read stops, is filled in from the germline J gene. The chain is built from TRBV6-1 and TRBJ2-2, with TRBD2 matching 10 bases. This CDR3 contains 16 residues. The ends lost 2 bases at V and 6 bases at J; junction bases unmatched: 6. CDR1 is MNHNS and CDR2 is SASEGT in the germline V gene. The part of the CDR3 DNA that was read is TGTGCCAGCAGTGAATCGGAGCGGGGGGGCCCCGGGGAG. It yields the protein CASSESERGGPGE. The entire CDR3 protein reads CASSESERGGPGELFF.

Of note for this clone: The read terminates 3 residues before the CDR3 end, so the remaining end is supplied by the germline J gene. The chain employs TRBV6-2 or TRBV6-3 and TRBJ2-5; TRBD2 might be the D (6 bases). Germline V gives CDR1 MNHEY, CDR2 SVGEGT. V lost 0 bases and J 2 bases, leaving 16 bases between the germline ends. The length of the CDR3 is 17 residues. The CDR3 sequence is CASSYSRGSGVQETQYF. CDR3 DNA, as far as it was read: TGTGCCAGCAGTTACTCCCGAGGGTCGGGGGTACAAGAGACC.